These 20 T cell receptor beta chains were all obtained from the same sample, sequenced in a study of T-cell memory formation after mild COVID-19. TCRdb re-called the 5' RACE reads with MiXCR, one entry per CDR3 protein. The table has approximately 210,000 distinct CDR3 sequences, about a sixth seen once. Sequenced material: PBMCs or a T cell subset sorted from them (not recorded which). These receptors were taken from an adult woman who had mild COVID-19 (a few samples of this study predate the infection). Cell type and time point are not known.

The chain uses TRBV7-8 and TRBJ2-7, with D tentatively TRBD1 or TRBD2 (5 bases each). This CDR3 has 14 amino acids. V was clipped by 1 base and J by 6 bases, with 13 bases between them. Germline CDR1 reads SGHVS; CDR2 reads FQNEAQ. The CDR3 region has the DNA TGTGCCAGCAGCTTAGACAGGACTCGGGGCGAGCAGTACTTC. This codes for CASSLDRTRGEQYF.

This chain joins TRBV7-3 and TRBJ2-1; weak D call: TRBD1 (6 bases). Germline CDR1 SGHTA, CDR2 FQGTGA. The CDR3 contains 13 residues. Trimming took 4 bases from V and 6 from J, leaving 10 bases between them. The CDR3 sequence: CASSSSGVNEQFF. The CDR3 DNA reads as TGTGCCAGCAGCTCATCAGGGGTCAATGAGCAGTTCTTC.

This clonotype turned up a few times. This chain connects TRBV11-2 to TRBJ2-1, with 10 bases fitting TRBD2. Trimming at V came to 1 base and at J to 5 bases, leaving 5 bases not matched to a gene. The CDR3 consists of 16 residues. From germline, CDR1 is SGHAT and CDR2 FQNNGV. CDR3 sequence (DNA): TGTGCCAGCAGCTTAGCTCGTACTAGCGGGAACAATGAGCAGTTCTTC. It encodes CASSLARTSGNNEQFF.

This clonotype came up a few times. This chain connects TRBV6-6 to TRBJ2-3; D possibly corresponds to TRBD1 (7 bases). Germline CDR1 and CDR2: MNHNY and SVGAGI (reference sequence). The CDR3 is made up of 15 amino acids. With 5 bases removed from V and 0 bases from J, the gap between germline ends came to 12 bases. The CDR3 sequence is CASSVTGRSTDTQYF. CDR3 DNA sequence: TGTGCCAGCAGTGTGACAGGGAGGAGCACAGATACGCAGTATTTT.

The rearrangement uses TRBV6-2 or TRBV6-3 and TRBJ2-7, with TRBD2 matching over 8 bases. The CDR3 spans 14 residues. Germline V CDR1 and CDR2: MNHEY, SVGEGT. Trimming removed 10 bases from V and 0 bases from J; junction bases left unmatched: 8. The CDR3 DNA sequence: TGTGCCACCCGAGGCCTAGCGGGCTCCTACGAGCAGTACTTC. This translates into CATRGLAGSYEQYF.

V gene TRBV2 combines with J gene TRBJ2-7; 8 bases are a match to TRBD1. The germline V gene encodes CDR1 SNHLY and CDR2 FYNNEI. V trimming: 6 bases; J trimming: 1 base; junction bases outside the gene matches: 5. This CDR3 contains 14 residues. The CDR3 loop reads CASSRDRTSYEQYF. The DNA of the CDR3 is TGTGCCAGCAGCCGGGACAGGACGTCCTACGAGCAGTACTTC. Supplemented by reference TRBV2 and TRBJ2-7, the full variable domain reads EPEVTQTPSHQVTQMGQEVILRCVPISNHLYFYWYRQILGQKVEFLVSFYNNEISEKSEIFDDQFSVERPDGSNFTLKIRSTKLEDSAMYFCASSRDRTSYEQYFGPGTRLTVT.

This clonotype came up a few times. The chain recombines TRBV14 with TRBJ2-3; D may match TRBD1 or TRBD2 (7 bases each). V dropped 2 bases and J dropped 3 bases, with 12 bases sitting between them. CDR3 length equals 15 residues. Germline V CDR1 and CDR2: SGHDN, FVKESK. The CDR3 region has the DNA TGTGCCAGCAGCCAACAGGGGGGGGTTACAGATACGCAGTATTTT. Translation: CASSQQGGVTDTQYF. Filled out from reference TRBV14 and TRBJ2-3, the complete variable domain reads EAGVTQFPSHSVIEKGQTVTLRCDPISGHDNLYWYRRVMGKEIKFLLHFVKESKQDESGMPNNRFLAERTGGTYSTLKVQPAELEDSGVYFCASSQQGGVTDTQYFGPGTRLTVL.

This chain links TRBV3-1 with TRBJ2-7; maybe TRBD2 (6 bases). The CDR3 has 15 amino acids. V was trimmed by 0 bases and J by 5 bases, leaving 14 bases between them. The germline gives CDR1 LGHDT, CDR2 YNNKEL (reference sequence). Here the CDR3 reads CASSQDLVRRDEQYF. CDR3 coding DNA: TGTGCCAGCAGCCAAGATCTGGTCAGGAGGGACGAGCAGTACTTC.

This clonotype was counted at least ten times. The chain couples TRBV5-1 to TRBJ2-3, with 8 bases aligning to TRBD1. Germline lookup yields CDR1 SGHRS and CDR2 YFSETQ. This CDR3 has 16 residues. The J segment lost 5 bases and the V segment lost 2 bases, leaving 10 bases of the junction unmatched. Written as DNA, the CDR3 is TGCGCCAGCAGCTTCGGCGGGACAGGCAACAGAGATACGCAGTATTTT. Protein sequence: CASSFGGTGNRDTQYF. The whole variable domain, filled in from reference TRBV5-1 and TRBJ2-3, reads KAGVTQTPRYLIKTRGQQVTLSCSPISGHRSVSWYQQTPGQGLQFLFEYFSETQRNKGNFPGRFSGRQFSNSRSEMNVSTLELGDSALYLCASSFGGTGNRDTQYFGPGTRLTVL.

This clonotype was picked up a small number of times. The chain combines TRBV7-3 with TRBJ2-3, with D possibly being TRBD1 (6 bases). Germline V gene data show CDR1 as SGHTA and CDR2 as FQGTGA. The CDR3 totals 14 residues. The V gene lost 4 bases and the J gene lost 4 bases, with 12 bases spanning the gap. The CDR3 is CASSSGVAADTQYF. The CDR3 bases are TGTGCCAGCAGCTCAGGGGTCGCGGCAGATACGCAGTATTTT.

This clonotype was seen only a few times. The gene calls are TRBV5-1 and TRBJ2-1; the match to TRBD2 covers 7 bases. With 2 bases clipped from V and 2 bases from J, the junction kept 4 bases outside the gene matches. The CDR3 is 15 amino acids. Germline-derived CDR1 and CDR2 are SGHRS and YFSETQ. CDR3 bases: TGCGCCAGCAGCTTCTCCAGCGGGGCCTACAATGAGCAGTTCTTC. Translating gives CASSFSSGAYNEQFF. Full variable domain (outside the CDR3, taken from reference TRBV5-1 and TRBJ2-1): KAGVTQTPRYLIKTRGQQVTLSCSPISGHRSVSWYQQTPGQGLQFLFEYFSETQRNKGNFPGRFSGRQFSNSRSEMNVSTLELGDSALYLCASSFSSGAYNEQFFGPGTRLTVL.

The CDR3 region has the DNA TGCAGTGCTAGACGCAGATTGAACACCGGGGAGCTGTTTTTT. This sequence encodes CSARRRLNTGELFF. J is TRBJ2-2 and V is TRBV20-1, with D hard to call. Trimming took 2 bases from V and 1 from J, leaving 8 bases between them. The CDR3 totals 14 residues. CDR1 is DFQATT and CDR2 is SNEGSKA in the germline V gene (reference sequence).

This clonotype was observed a handful of times. V and J are TRBV3-1 and TRBJ2-4; TRBD2 might be the D (5 bases). Germline values: CDR1 LGHDT, CDR2 YNNKEL (reference sequence). The CDR3 spans 15 residues. The V gene lost 1 base and the J gene lost 7 bases, with 14 bases spanning the gap. Here the CDR3 reads CASSQVRGLKNIQYF. CDR3 in DNA: TGTGCCAGCAGCCAAGTAAGAGGGCTGAAGAACATTCAGTACTTC.

This clonotype was found many times. The V call is TRBV7-3, the J call TRBJ2-3, with 7 bases fitting TRBD2. The CDR3 has 17 residues. Germline V gives CDR1 SGHTA, CDR2 FQGTGA. Trimming at V came to 5 bases and at J to 0 bases, leaving 11 bases not matched to a gene. The CDR3 sequence: CASSLGPSGLSTDTQYF. In DNA form, the CDR3 reads TGTGCCAGCAGCCTGGGGCCTAGCGGCCTTAGCACAGATACGCAGTATTTT. Based on the CDR3 plus reference TRBV7-3 and TRBJ2-3, the full variable domain is GAGVSQTPSNKVTEKGKYVELRCDPISGHTALYWYRQSLGQGPEFLIYFQGTGAADDSGLPNDRFFAVRPEGSVSTLKIQRTERGDSAVYLCASSLGPSGLSTDTQYFGPGTRLTVL.

The chain combines TRBV21-1 with TRBJ2-4; the table's D call, TRBD1, has no DNA check behind it. TRBV21-1 is a documented pseudogene. The CDR3 runs to 16 residues. CDR3: CASSKGAAGRGQGQYF. CDR3 DNA: TGTGCCAGCAGCAAAGGGGCGGCGGGCCGTGGACAGGGCCAGTACTTC.

This clonotype was seen only a few times. The chain employs TRBV4-3 and TRBJ2-1; a weak D match, TRBD2 (7 bases). This CDR3 contains 16 residues. Germline CDR1 is LGHNA and CDR2 is YSLEER. Trimming took 4 bases from V and 2 from J, leaving 15 bases between them. CDR3: CASSRAGAGTYNEQFF. CDR3 nucleotides: TGCGCCAGCAGCCGGGCGGGGGCGGGGACCTACAATGAGCAGTTCTTC.

Ten or more counts support this clonotype. The chain recombines TRBV5-1 with TRBJ2-1; 10 bases are shared with TRBD1. After removal of 6 bases from V and 5 bases from J, the junction contained 8 bases not matched to a gene. The CDR3 extends over 15 amino acids. Germline lookup yields CDR1 SGHRS and CDR2 YFSETQ. CDR3 DNA sequence: TGCGCCAGCACGACAGGGGGCGCGGATGACAATGAGCAGTTCTTC. This encodes CASTTGGADDNEQFF.

This chain connects TRBV10-3 to TRBJ1-2; a possible D gene is TRBD1 (5 bases). V was clipped by 5 bases and J by 0 bases, with 7 bases between them. Germline-derived CDR1 and CDR2 are ENHRY and SYGVKD. The CDR3 covers 13 residues. The CDR3 is CAISPGPNYGYTF. In DNA, the CDR3 is TGTGCCATCAGTCCGGGACCTAACTATGGCTACACCTTC.

The chain joins TRBV5-6 to TRBJ2-7; D may be TRBD1 (5 bases). The germline V gene encodes CDR1 SGHDT and CDR2 YYEEEE. Trimming shortened V by 9 bases and J by 3 bases, and 16 bases separated the two germline ends. The CDR3 length is 13 residues. CDR3 region: CATRRAPNYEQYF. The CDR3 DNA is TGTGCCACCCGCAGGGCACCGAACTACGAGCAGTACTTC. Supplemented by reference TRBV5-6 and TRBJ2-7, the full variable domain reads DAGVTQSPTHLIKTRGQQVTLRCSPKSGHDTVSWYQQALGQGPQFIFQYYEEEERQRGNFPDRFSGHQFPNYSSELNVNALLLGDSALYLCATRRAPNYEQYFGPGTRLTVT.

This clonotype was counted between two and nine times. The CDR3 region is CASSLGATISPLHF. CDR3 in DNA: TGTGCCAGCAGCTTAGGGGCGACTATTTCACCCCTCCACTTT. The chain is built from TRBV11-2 and TRBJ1-6; D call uncertain. V was shortened by 1 base and J by 9 bases, with 10 bases between the two germline ends. Germline assignment: CDR1 SGHAT and CDR2 FQNNGV. This CDR3 has 14 amino acids. The full variable domain, in which reference TRBV11-2 and TRBJ1-6 provide the parts outside the CDR3, is EAGVAQSPRYKIIEKRQSVAFWCNPISGHATLYWYQQILGQGPKLLIQFQNNGVVDDSQLPKDRFSAERLKGVDSTLKIQPAKLEDSAVYLCASSLGATISPLHFGNGTRLTVT.